The clone carrying this T cell receptor (beta chain) was seen ten or more times. What it binds is unknown. This sample stems from a study of neurological immune-mediated disorders. The study's findings and limits: The greatest TCR clonal expansion appeared in HTLV-1-associated myelopathy and the smallest, falling below healthy controls, in multiple sclerosis. None of the CDR3 amino acid sequences of expanded clones recurred across subjects, suggesting private repertoires in all groups.

5'RACE with 10-nucleotide random UMIs produced the cDNA. In TCRdb, the 5' RACE reads were re-called with MiXCR into one record per CDR3 protein. Seen here are tens of thousands of distinct CDR3 sequences, 13% observed once, and the top ten hold under 15%. The unsorted libraries had their origin in 2 million PBMCs stored at -80 C. Germline V gives CDR1 MNHEY, CDR2 SMNVEV (reference sequence). The V gene lost 4 bases and the J gene lost 0 bases, with 13 bases spanning the gap. The CDR3 has 15 amino acids. V is TRBV27 and J is TRBJ2-7, with a weak D call TRBD2 (5 bases). Sequencing was carried out using PBMCs. The TCR comes from a woman aged 55-75 years with HTLV-1-associated myelopathy (HAM/TSP). CDR3 in amino acids: CASSSLGISSYEQYF. The CDR3 region has the DNA TGTGCCAGCAGTTCGCTCGGGATCAGCTCCTACGAGCAGTACTTC.